A single sample is the source of the 26 T cell receptor beta chains below, sequenced in a study of a mutant IDH1 vaccine in newly diagnosed glioma. Specified time point: baseline, week 1 (first vaccination visit). This sample's treatment: pre-vaccination baseline after standard-of-care therapy. Clones were read by immunoSEQ multiplex PCR, and TCRdb kept only the in-frame ones, dropping some. This table has tens of thousands of clones, 60% to 85% appearing once. This material consisted of peripheral blood mononuclear cells (PBMCs), taken from a glioma patient treated with radiotherapy, temozolomide or both. These receptors all stem from a man aged 50-60 years with glioma. Some clones in this sample may be carry-over from other donors' samples.

The V call is TRBV19, the J call TRBJ2-1; TRBD1 aligns across 9 bases. V lost 6 bases, J lost 6 bases, and 9 bases stayed unmatched. CDR3 length equals 15 residues. From germline, CDR1 is LNHDA and CDR2 SQIVND (reference sequence). CDR3: CASRPYAGQGNEQFF. The CDR3 bases are TGTGCCAGTAGACCTTACGCGGGACAGGGCAATGAGCAGTTCTTC.

V usage is TRBV27 and J usage is TRBJ2-5, with a weak D call TRBD2 (6 bases). CDR3 length: 15 residues. CDR1 and CDR2 from the germline V gene are MNHEY and SMNVEV (reference sequence). Trimming cost V 5 bases and J 2 bases, with 15 bases left between them. The CDR3 is CASSRRAGRQETQYF. CDR3 coding DNA: TGTGCCAGCAGTAGGAGGGCAGGGCGACAAGAGACCCAGTACTTC.

This chain links TRBV19 with TRBJ2-3; either TRBD1 or TRBD2 may fit D (6 bases each). The germline V and J ends were trimmed by 3 bases and 3 bases, with 13 bases remaining between them. Germline CDR1 and CDR2: LNHDA and SQIVND (reference sequence). This CDR3 comprises 15 residues. CDR3 nucleotides: TGTGCCAGTAGTATGGGGGGCAGACAAACAGATACGCAGTATTTT. Its translation is CASSMGGRQTDTQYF.

The chain couples TRBV9 to TRBJ2-7; TRBD1 matches 8 bases. CDR1 SGDLS and CDR2 YYNGEE come from the germline V gene. The CDR3 runs 16 residues. V lost 0 bases and J lost 2; bases outside the gene matches: 7. The CDR3 DNA reads as TGTGCCAGCAGCGTAGACGCCGGGACAGGAGCCTACGAGCAGTACTTC. Its protein product is CASSVDAGTGAYEQYF.

The gene calls are TRBV5-8 and TRBJ1-5; D not resolved. Trimming took off 4 bases at V and 1 base at J, with 6 bases between the two ends. This CDR3 region has 13 residues. The germline V gene encodes CDR1 SGHTS and CDR2 YDEGEE. CDR3 sequence (DNA): TGTGCCAGCAGCCCCCGGAGCAATCAGCCCCAGCATTTT. Its translation is CASSPRSNQPQHF.

This chain joins TRBV5-1 and TRBJ1-6; TRBD1 might be the D (5 bases). The ends were cut back, 5 bases at V and 7 bases at J, with 13 bases in the middle. The germline CDR1 and CDR2 sequences are SGHRS and YFSETQ. The CDR3 sequence is 14 residues long. The CDR3 DNA reads TGCGCCAGCAGTTCAGCAGGGAGCAATTCACCCCTCCACTTT. Protein product: CASSSAGSNSPLHF.

The rearrangement links TRBV28 to TRBJ1-5; D ambiguous. Trimming stripped 7 bases from V and 1 base from J, with 17 bases between. Germline CDR1 reads MDHEN; CDR2 reads SYDVKM. The CDR3 has 16 residues. For the CDR3, the DNA is TGTGCCAGCACCCGGCAGTCAGGTCGGAGCAATCAGCCCCAGCATTTT. Amino acid sequence: CASTRQSGRSNQPQHF.

The V call is TRBV6-1, the J call TRBJ1-4, with D unclear. V dropped 2 bases and J dropped 10 bases, with 17 bases sitting between them. The CDR3 covers 15 residues. Germline V lookup: CDR1 MNHNS, CDR2 SASEGT. The CDR3 sequence: CASSETPGGSAKLFF. The CDR3 coding sequence is TGTGCCAGCAGTGAAACCCCAGGTGGGTCGGCAAAACTGTTTTTT.

This clone appeared once. V and J are TRBV7-2 and TRBJ2-1; 9 positions agree with TRBD1. Germline CDR1 and CDR2: SGHTA and FQGNSA. The CDR3 runs 14 residues. V was clipped by 5 bases and J by 8 bases; unmatched bases: 7. The CDR3 DNA reads as TGTGCCAGCAGCAGACAGGGGGAGGGCTATGAGCAGTTCTTC. This codes for CASSRQGEGYEQFF.

The chain combines TRBV2 with TRBJ2-7; no clear D gene. The length of the CDR3 is 13 residues. Trimming took off 7 bases at V and 2 bases at J, with 12 bases between the two ends. In germline, CDR1 is SNHLY, CDR2 FYNNEI. The CDR3 is CASKVENTYEQYF. The DNA for the CDR3 is TGTGCCAGCAAGGTGGAGAATACCTACGAGCAGTACTTC.

The chain joins TRBV11-2 to TRBJ1-1; no clear D. Germline V gives CDR1 SGHAT, CDR2 FQNNGV. The CDR3 runs 14 residues. The germline V and J ends were trimmed by 1 base and 4 bases, with 10 bases remaining between them. Here the CDR3 DNA reads TGTGCCAGCAGCTTAGTGGCCCTTGGCACTGAAGCTTTCTTT. Encoded protein: CASSLVALGTEAFF.

The chain employs TRBV30 and TRBJ1-1; 8 nucleotides match TRBD1. CDR3 length: 15 amino acids. In germline, CDR1 is GTSNPN, CDR2 SVGIG (reference sequence). Unmatched junction bases numbered 8, after V lost 4 bases and J lost 1 base. The CDR3 reads CAWKQLGTGNTEAFF. The CDR3 coding sequence is TGTGCCTGGAAACAACTCGGGACAGGGAACACTGAAGCTTTCTTT.

The V call is TRBV7-8, the J call TRBJ2-5; 7 positions agree with TRBD2. The CDR3 has 14 residues. Germline V gene data show CDR1 as SGHVS and CDR2 as FQNEAQ. Trimming cost V 0 bases and J 4 bases; bases outside gene matches: 2. The DNA for the CDR3 is TGTGCCAGCAGCTTAGCACTAGCGATAGAGACCCAGTACTTC. Residues: CASSLALAIETQYF.

The V gene is TRBV30, the J gene TRBJ2-5, with D perhaps TRBD1 (5 bases). With 4 bases removed from V and 4 bases from J, the gap between germline ends came to 13 bases. Germline V gives CDR1 GTSNPN, CDR2 SVGIG (reference sequence). The CDR3 is made up of 13 amino acids. As DNA, the CDR3 is TGTGCCTGGAACCCAGGGATCCGAGAGACCCAGTACTTC. Translating gives CAWNPGIRETQYF.

This chain connects TRBV19 to TRBJ1-1, with D perhaps TRBD1 (6 bases). V was clipped by 6 bases and J by 4 bases, with 18 bases between them. Germline CDR1 is LNHDA and CDR2 is SQIVND (reference sequence). There are 15 residues in the CDR3. The CDR3 reads CASRGIAGAITEAFF. CDR3 DNA sequence: TGTGCCAGTAGGGGAATAGCGGGGGCCATCACTGAAGCTTTCTTT.

This chain joins TRBV11-3 and TRBJ1-4, with D perhaps TRBD1 (6 bases). The V end lost 6 bases, the J end lost 7 bases, and 12 bases lay between the germline ends. The CDR3 is 13 residues long. Germline V gene lookup returns CDR1 SGHNT and CDR2 YENEEA. The CDR3 spells CASSSGVSEKLFF. DNA of the CDR3: TGTGCCAGCAGTTCAGGGGTTTCTGAAAAACTGTTTTTT.

The chain links TRBV5-5 to TRBJ2-7; 10 nucleotides agree with TRBD2. This CDR3 has 14 amino acids. Trimming cost V 4 bases and J 6 bases; bases outside gene matches: 7. Germline CDR1 SGHKS, CDR2 YYEKEE (reference sequence). The CDR3 coding sequence is TGTGCCAGCAGCCTATCCGGGACTAGCGTCGAGCAGTACTTC. Translation: CASSLSGTSVEQYF. Variable domain in full (rest from reference TRBV5-5 and TRBJ2-7): DAGVTQSPTHLIKTRGQQVTLRCSPISGHKSVSWYQQVLGQGPQFIFQYYEKEERGRGNFPDRFSARQFPNYSSELNVNALLLGDSALYLCASSLSGTSVEQYFGPGTRLTVT.

This chain links TRBV18 with TRBJ2-1; D unclear. This CDR3 spans 12 amino acids. V lost 3 bases and J 11 bases, leaving 11 bases between the germline ends. Germline CDR1 and CDR2: KGHSH and LQKENI. The CDR3 reads CASSPSDAQQFF. CDR3 nucleotide sequence: TGTGCCAGCTCACCGTCGGACGCCCAGCAGTTCTTC.

The V and J genes are TRBV5-4 and TRBJ2-7; maybe TRBD1 (6 bases). The V gene lost 4 bases and the J gene lost 4 bases, with 12 bases spanning the gap. The CDR3 is 13 amino acids. Germline CDR1 is SGHNT and CDR2 is YYREEE (reference sequence). CDR3 amino acids: CASSPMGAYEQYF. The CDR3 DNA reads TGTGCCAGCAGCCCCATGGGGGCGTACGAGCAGTACTTC.

The genes are TRBV4-1 and TRBJ1-3, with D tentatively TRBD1 (6 bases). V lost 0 bases and J lost 8, with 11 bases in between. The CDR3 totals 14 residues. Germline loops: CDR1 MGHRA, CDR2 YSYEKL. Here the CDR3 DNA reads TGCGCCAGCAGCCAAGATCAGGGGACGGACACCATATATTTT. Translating gives CASSQDQGTDTIYF.

The rearrangement uses TRBV19 and TRBJ1-4; TRBD1 aligns across 9 bases. CDR1 and CDR2 (germline): LNHDA, SQIVND (reference sequence). The CDR3 loop spans 16 amino acids. The junction had 7 bases not matched to a gene; V was cut back by 3 bases and J by 5 bases. The CDR3 DNA follows: TGTGCCAGTAGTATCCCTCAGACAGGGGGGAATGAAAAACTGTTTTTT. Residues: CASSIPQTGGNEKLFF.

This clone was observed a handful of times. The chain couples TRBV5-1 to TRBJ2-7, with 8 bases matching TRBD1. The CDR3 covers 15 residues. Trimming removed 3 bases from V and 7 bases from J; junction bases left unmatched: 12. Germline values: CDR1 SGHRS, CDR2 YFSETQ. CDR3 coding DNA: TGCGCCAGCAGCTCACTCCGGGACAGGCCCCGAGAGCAGTACTTC. It codes for CASSSLRDRPREQYF. The complete variable domain, with remaining parts taken from reference TRBV5-1 and TRBJ2-7, reads KAGVTQTPRYLIKTRGQQVTLSCSPISGHRSVSWYQQTPGQGLQFLFEYFSETQRNKGNFPGRFSGRQFSNSRSEMNVSTLELGDSALYLCASSSLRDRPREQYFGPGTRLTVT.

The CDR3 here is CASSPPGGSSYEQYF. CDR3 bases: TGTGCCAGCAGCCCCCCCGGGGGGAGCTCCTACGAGCAGTACTTC. The chain recombines TRBV6-6 with TRBJ2-7, with 7 bases identical to TRBD2. The CDR3 totals 15 residues. Germline V lookup: CDR1 MNHNY, CDR2 SVGAGI (reference sequence). V was clipped by 6 bases and J by 0 bases; unmatched bases: 8.

This clone appeared a few times. The chain has TRBV6-6 and TRBJ1-5, with 8 bases identical to TRBD1. V dropped 6 bases and J dropped 6; count of bases not matched to a gene: 7. The length of the CDR3 is 14 residues. Germline-derived CDR1 and CDR2 are MNHNY and SVGAGI (reference sequence). CDR3 bases: TGTGCCAGCAGCTGGACAGGGAACGGTCAGCCCCAGCATTTT. Residues: CASSWTGNGQPQHF.

The chain recombines TRBV5-1 with TRBJ1-2; 7 bases agree with TRBD1. CDR1 and CDR2 (germline): SGHRS, YFSETQ. V dropped 3 bases and J dropped 3; count of bases not matched to a gene: 2. The CDR3 runs to 13 residues. The CDR3 DNA follows: TGCGCCAGCAGCTCCAGGGGGTACTATGGCTACACCTTC. It specifies CASSSRGYYGYTF.

The rearrangement joins TRBV7-2 to TRBJ1-5; 7 positions match TRBD1. The CDR3 consists of 14 residues. Per the germline V gene, CDR1 is SGHTA and CDR2 is FQGNSA. J lost 8 bases, V lost 7 bases, and 11 bases had no gene match. The CDR3 is CASTPDRDQEPQHF. The CDR3 DNA is TGTGCCAGCACCCCTGACAGGGACCAGGAGCCCCAGCATTTT.